The 14 T cell receptor beta chains listed next were all sequenced from one sample in a study of T cell changes during pregnancy in multiple sclerosis. Profiled with immunoSEQ multiplex PCR; TCRdb holds only in-frame clones, not every one. The data show about 38,000 clones, about nine tenths seen once. The source was CD4+ T cells from peripheral blood mononuclear cells, collected after pregnancy. All receptors come from a female donor in good health, enrolled as a control in a pregnancy study.

This sequence joins TRBV30 and TRBJ2-1, with 8 bases identical to TRBD2. The V segment lost 0 bases and the J segment 2 bases; nucleotides outside the gene matches: 6. This CDR3 spans 16 amino acids. Per the germline V gene, CDR1 is GTSNPN and CDR2 is SVGIG (reference sequence). This CDR3 is CAWSVRSGGTYNEQFF. The CDR3 DNA follows: TGTGCCTGGAGTGTTCGGAGCGGGGGAACCTACAATGAGCAGTTCTTC.

This chain joins TRBV14 and TRBJ1-1; D is uncertain. Germline CDR1 reads SGHDN; CDR2 reads FVKESK. The ends were cut back, 1 base at V and 1 base at J, with 4 bases in the middle. This CDR3 is 13 amino acids long. The CDR3 spells CASSQARNTEAFF. CDR3 coding DNA: TGTGCCAGCAGCCAAGCCCGGAACACTGAAGCTTTCTTT.

V is TRBV9 and J is TRBJ2-1; possibly TRBD1 for D (5 bases). Germline values: CDR1 SGDLS, CDR2 YYNGEE. V shed 0 bases and J shed 1 base, with 11 bases lying between them. This CDR3 has 16 amino acids. The CDR3 loop reads CASSVADSVSYNEQFF. The CDR3 DNA sequence: TGTGCCAGCAGCGTAGCCGACAGTGTATCCTACAATGAGCAGTTCTTC. Full variable domain (missing parts from reference TRBV9 and TRBJ2-1): DSGVTQTPKHLITATGQRVTLRCSPRSGDLSVYWYQQSLDQGLQFLIQYYNGEERAKGNILERFSAQQFPDLHSELNLSSLELGDSALYFCASSVADSVSYNEQFFGPGTRLTVL.

This chain links TRBV6-1 with TRBJ2-3, with D possibly being TRBD2 (6 bases). The CDR3 has 13 residues. Trimming left V 10 bases short and J 5 bases short, with 16 bases between. CDR1 and CDR2 from the germline V gene are MNHNS and SASEGT. The CDR3 is CATVRGNGDTQYF. DNA for the CDR3: TGTGCCACCGTGCGCGGGAATGGAGATACGCAGTATTTT.

This sequence joins TRBV5-1 and TRBJ1-3; tentative D call: TRBD1 (6 bases). The CDR3 runs 14 residues. V was pared by 4 bases and J by 4 bases, with 12 bases between. Germline CDR1 and CDR2: SGHRS and YFSETQ. CDR3 loop: CASSPGHSGNTIYF. CDR3 nucleotide sequence: TGCGCCAGCAGCCCGGGACACTCCGGAAACACCATATATTTT.

Only a few counts were recorded for this clone. V usage is TRBV19 and J usage is TRBJ1-2; TRBD1 is a possible D gene (5 bases). From germline, CDR1 is LNHDA and CDR2 SQIVND (reference sequence). The V end was cut by 11 bases, the J end by 4 bases, with 14 bases between. The CDR3 contains 12 residues. The CDR3 sequence is CAARGGFYGYTF. The CDR3 coding sequence is TGTGCCGCTCGGGGGGGGTTCTATGGCTACACCTTC.

The rearrangement links TRBV27 to TRBJ2-6; tentative D call: TRBD2 (6 bases). CDR1 is MNHEY, CDR2 SMNVEV, per germline (reference sequence). The CDR3 loop spans 15 amino acids. Trimming took 8 bases from V and 2 from J, leaving 13 bases between them. CDR3 nucleotides: TGTGCCAGCCGCCCCGGGGGAGCTGGGGCCAACGTCCTGACTTTC. Translated: CASRPGGAGANVLTF.

V gene TRBV2 combines with J gene TRBJ2-1; no definite D call. V dropped 5 bases and J dropped 3 bases, with 5 bases sitting between them. This CDR3 is 12 amino acids long. The germline gives CDR1 SNHLY, CDR2 FYNNEI. CDR3 protein: CASSPYYNEQFF. The CDR3 DNA reads as TGTGCCAGCAGTCCCTACTACAATGAGCAGTTCTTC.

The V and J genes are TRBV11-3 and TRBJ2-7, with 9 positions matching TRBD1. The CDR3 has 13 amino acids. V trimming: 5 bases; J trimming: 9 bases; junction bases outside the gene matches: 8. The germline CDR1 and CDR2 sequences are SGHNT and YENEEA. The CDR3 bases are TGTGCCAGCAGCCCCGCCGGGACAGGGTCGCAGTACTTC. It is translated as CASSPAGTGSQYF.

This clone has just one count. V and J are TRBV19 and TRBJ2-5; D may be TRBD1 (7 bases). Trimming shortened V by 1 base and J by 4 bases, and 13 bases separated the two germline ends. The CDR3 runs to 15 residues. In germline, CDR1 is LNHDA, CDR2 SQIVND (reference sequence). DNA of the CDR3: TGTGCCAGTAGTATAGGAGGGCAGGGGGGAGAGACCCAGTACTTC. Encoded protein: CASSIGGQGGETQYF.

This CDR3 reads CASSPQSNPGTAHATNEKLFF. CDR3 nucleotide sequence: TGTGCCAGCTCACCTCAGAGTAACCCCGGGACAGCGCACGCAACTAATGAAAAACTGTTTTTT. The chain has TRBV18 and TRBJ1-4, with 7 bases aligning to TRBD1. The V segment lost 3 bases and the J segment 0 bases; nucleotides outside the gene matches: 19. CDR1 is KGHSH, CDR2 LQKENI, per germline. The CDR3 is 21 amino acids.

The table lists this clone with a few counts. The chain combines TRBV5-4 with TRBJ1-2, with D hard to call. This CDR3 is built from 13 residues. Germline V gives CDR1 SGHNT, CDR2 YYREEE (reference sequence). Between the trimmed V and J ends, which lost 0 bases and 7 bases, there was a span of 10 bases. The CDR3 DNA is TGTGCCAGCAGCTTGGACCCGGGAGCTGGCTACACCTTC. Protein: CASSLDPGAGYTF. The variable domain in full, completed from reference TRBV5-4 and TRBJ1-2, reads ETGVTQSPTHLIKTRGQQVTLRCSSQSGHNTVSWYQQALGQGPQFIFQYYREEENGRGNFPPRFSGLQFPNYSSELNVNALELDDSALYLCASSLDPGAGYTFGSGTRLTVV.

The chain is built from TRBV19 and TRBJ1-3; 7 bases agree with TRBD1. Germline loops: CDR1 LNHDA, CDR2 SQIVND (reference sequence). J lost 1 base, V lost 5 bases, and 8 bases had no gene match. This CDR3 spans 16 amino acids. CDR3 bases: TGTGCCAGTAGTGTCCCGACAGGGCATTCTGGAAACACCATATATTTT. Protein product: CASSVPTGHSGNTIYF.

This clone came up a few times. The chain is built from TRBV19 and TRBJ1-2, with TRBD1 matching over 7 bases. Germline CDR1 and CDR2: LNHDA and SQIVND (reference sequence). This CDR3 is 14 amino acids long. The V gene end was trimmed by 3 bases and the J gene end by 4 bases; junction bases not matched to a gene: 5. The DNA of the CDR3 is TGTGCCAGTAGTATTTCGGCAGGGGGCTATGGCTACACCTTC. This codes for CASSISAGGYGYTF.